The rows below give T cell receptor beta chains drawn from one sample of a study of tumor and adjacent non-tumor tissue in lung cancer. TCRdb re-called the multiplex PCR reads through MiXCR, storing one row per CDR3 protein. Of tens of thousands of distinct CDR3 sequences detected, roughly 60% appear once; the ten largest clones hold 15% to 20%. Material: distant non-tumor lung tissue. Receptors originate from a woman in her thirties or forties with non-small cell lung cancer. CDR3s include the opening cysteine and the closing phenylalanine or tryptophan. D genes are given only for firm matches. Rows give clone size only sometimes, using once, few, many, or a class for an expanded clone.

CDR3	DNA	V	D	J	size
CASSMGGIDTQYF	TGCGCCAGCAGCATGGGCGGCATAGATACGCAGTATTTT	TRBV4-1	.	TRBJ2-3	.
CASGGRHRELFF	TGTGCCAGCGGGGGTCGCCATAGGGAGCTGTTTTTT	TRBV28	.	TRBJ2-2	many
CASSRDSIGSSYEQYF	TGTGCCAGCAGTCGGGACAGCATAGGAAGCTCCTACGAGCAGTACTTC	TRBV6-5	TRBD1	TRBJ2-7	.
CASSLGGANSESFF	TGTGCCAGCAGTTTAGGGGGTGCAAACTCTGAATCTTTCTTT	TRBV12-3/TRBV12-4	.	TRBJ1-1	.
CASSHSSYEQYF	TGTGCCAGCAGCCATTCCTCCTACGAGCAGTACTTC	TRBV14	.	TRBJ2-7	many
CASSKKALILGYEQYF	TGCGCCAGCAGTAAGAAGGCACTCATTTTAGGGTACGAGCAGTACTTC	TRBV10-2	.	TRBJ2-7	.
CAWSAFDRGNYGYTF	TGTGCCTGGAGCGCCTTCGACAGGGGGAACTATGGCTACACCTTC	TRBV30	TRBD1	TRBJ1-2	many
CASSRTNTWELFF	TGTGCCAGCAGTCGGACTAACACCTGGGAGCTGTTTTTT	TRBV28	.	TRBJ2-2	.
CASSLGKQGSSYNEQFF	TGTGCAAGCAGCTTGGGCAAACAGGGGAGCTCCTACAATGAGCAGTTCTTC	TRBV5-5	TRBD1	TRBJ2-1	.
CSPSDRGSTEAFF	TGCAGCCCTTCAGACAGGGGGTCTACTGAAGCTTTCTTT	TRBV29-1	TRBD1	TRBJ1-1	many
CASSPQGGAHNEQFF	TGTGCCAGCAGCCCACAGGGAGGAGCGCACAATGAGCAGTTCTTC	TRBV11-1	.	TRBJ2-1	medium-sized
CASSRGTDNQPQHF	TGTGCCAGCAGCCGCGGGACAGACAATCAGCCCCAGCATTTT	TRBV7-9	TRBD1	TRBJ1-5	.
CASSLIGRDEQFF	TGTGCCAGCAGTCTAATCGGACGCGATGAGCAGTTCTTC	TRBV12-3/TRBV12-4	.	TRBJ2-1	many
CASSPETSGNNEQFF	TGCGCCAGCAGCCCCGAGACTAGCGGGAACAATGAGCAGTTCTTC	TRBV5-1	TRBD2	TRBJ2-1	.
CASIQGARGGYTF	TGCGCCAGCATCCAAGGAGCCAGAGGGGGCTACACCTTC	TRBV4-1	.	TRBJ1-2	few
CASSPGHGSYKQYF	TGTGCCAGTAGCCCCGGACATGGTTCCTACAAGCAGTACTTC	TRBV11-3	.	TRBJ2-7	.
CASSSPRDRASRDMQYF	TGTGCCAGCAGTTCCCCGAGGGACAGGGCCTCTAGGGATATGCAGTATTTT	TRBV28	TRBD1	TRBJ2-3	.
CVSSPEAVGTPASF	TGTGTCAGCAGCCCAGAAGCAGTGGGTACTCCAGCTTCCTTT	TRBV11-2	.	TRBJ1-1	.
CSVEFGSADTQYF	TGCAGCGTTGAATTTGGGAGCGCAGATACGCAGTATTTT	TRBV29-1	.	TRBJ2-3	many
CARSPRGDNSPLHF	TGTGCCAGGAGCCCACGAGGGGACAATTCACCCCTCCACTTT	TRBV7-9	.	TRBJ1-6	.
CASSLERWHNEQFF	TGCGCCAGCAGCTTGGAAAGGTGGCACAACGAGCAGTTCTTC	TRBV5-1	.	TRBJ2-1	.
CASSLRQGARQSQHF	TGTGCCAGCAGTTTACGTCAGGGGGCCAGACAGTCCCAGCATTTT	TRBV28	TRBD1	TRBJ1-5	.
CASSLAGGLLAYNEQFF	TGTGCCAGCAGTTTAGCGGGAGGCCTGCTTGCCTACAATGAGCAGTTCTTC	TRBV13	TRBD2	TRBJ2-1	many
CASSRGGLGSDTQYF	TGTGCCAGCAGCCGGGGGGGCCTGGGGTCAGATACGCAGTATTTT	TRBV11-2	TRBD2	TRBJ2-3	.
CSATNGFSYNEQFF	TGCAGCGCCACTAACGGGTTTTCCTACAATGAGCAGTTCTTC	TRBV29-1	.	TRBJ2-1	.
CASSLWGTSGGKQFF	TGTGCCAGCAGCTTATGGGGGACTAGCGGTGGCAAGCAGTTCTTC	TRBV11-3	TRBD2	TRBJ2-1	.
CASSSPSRRYEQYF	TGTGCCAGCAGTTCCCCTAGCCGGCGCTACGAGCAGTACTTC	TRBV12-3/TRBV12-4	.	TRBJ2-7	many
CSVLSRNREGGYTF	TGCAGCGTTTTATCCCGGAACAGGGAAGGTGGCTACACCTTC	TRBV29-1	.	TRBJ1-2	many
CASNFTMGALAKNIQYF	TGTGCCAGCAACTTTACAATGGGGGCGTTAGCCAAAAACATTCAGTACTTC	TRBV13	.	TRBJ2-4	.
CASSWTSGNYEQFF	TGTGCGAGCAGCTGGACTAGCGGGAACTATGAGCAGTTCTTC	TRBV11-2	TRBD2	TRBJ2-1	.
CASSLVWDKLYEQYF	TGTGCCAGCAGCTTAGTTTGGGACAAGCTCTACGAGCAGTACTTC	TRBV11-3	.	TRBJ2-7	few
CASSLLGTGQETQYF	TGTGCCAGCAGTTTACTCGGGACAGGCCAAGAGACCCAGTACTTC	TRBV28	TRBD1	TRBJ2-5	few
CATLRGGSYNEQFF	TGTGCCACCCTGAGAGGAGGCTCCTACAATGAGCAGTTCTTC	TRBV12-3/TRBV12-4	.	TRBJ2-1	many
CASSIKPRSVNEQFF	TGTGCCAGCAGTATAAAGCCCAGGAGTGTAAATGAGCAGTTCTTT	TRBV6-5	.	TRBJ2-1	few
CASSPSMGQTYEQYF	TGTGCCAGCAGCCCTAGTATGGGACAGACCTACGAGCAGTACTTC	TRBV7-6	TRBD1	TRBJ2-7	.
CASRQGFLNTEAFF	TGTGCCAGCAGGCAGGGGTTCCTAAACACTGAAGCTTTCTTT	TRBV28	.	TRBJ1-1	many
CTSSGSRFEQYF	TGTACTAGCAGCGGATCTCGGTTCGAGCAGTACTTC	TRBV27	.	TRBJ2-7	.
CASSSGQALLVLHF	TGTGCCAGCAGCTCAGGACAGGCCCTTTTGGTCCTCCACTTT	TRBV11-2	TRBD1	TRBJ1-6	once
CASSFSTSGANVLIF	TGTGCCAGCAGCTTTTCGACCTCTGGGGCCAACGTTCTGATTTTC	TRBV5-5	.	TRBJ2-6	.
CASSFGETSVYEQYF	TGTGCCAGCAGCTTCGGAGAGACTAGTGTATACGAGCAGTACTTC	TRBV5-6	.	TRBJ2-7	.
CASSRGTRNTGELFF	TGTGCCAGCAGCCGGGGGACCAGAAACACCGGGGAGCTGTTTTTT	TRBV7-9	.	TRBJ2-2	few
CASTLEGSYEQYF	TGTGCCAGCACCCTAGAGGGGTCTTACGAGCAGTACTTC	TRBV11-2	.	TRBJ2-7	medium-sized
CAGSRGGGYIRPQHF	TGTGCCGGCAGCAGAGGGGGGGGTTACATTCGGCCCCAGCATTTT	TRBV13	.	TRBJ1-5	.
CASSPSNGKEEIQYF	TGTGCCAGCAGCCCATCAAACGGCAAGGAAGAGATCCAGTACTTC	TRBV11-2	.	TRBJ2-5	.